The following is a T cell receptor beta chain sequence with its context. The sample belongs to a study of glioma-infiltrating T cells after dendritic cell vaccination. Background on the study: Samples are from glioblastoma patients in Phase I and II dendritic cell vaccine trials.

Input was around 1.9 ug genomic DNA, or all available if less. Sequenced by immunoSEQ multiplex PCR; TCRdb stores in-frame clones only, minus some. The data hold some 70,000 clones, with approximately 78% observed a single time. This CDR3 region has 14 residues. In germline, CDR1 is SGHNT, CDR2 YYREEE (reference sequence). The receptor was isolated from a human donor with glioblastoma. Sequences were derived from blood, sampled before dendritic cell vaccination. This chain joins TRBV5-4 and TRBJ2-5, with TRBD2 as a possible D gene (6 bases). The J call may be incorrect, as the DNA end agrees better with TRBJ2-7. The CDR3, as DNA: TGTGCCAGCAGCTTGGGCGGGGCTGACTACGAGCAGTACTTC. It specifies CASSLGGADYEQYF.